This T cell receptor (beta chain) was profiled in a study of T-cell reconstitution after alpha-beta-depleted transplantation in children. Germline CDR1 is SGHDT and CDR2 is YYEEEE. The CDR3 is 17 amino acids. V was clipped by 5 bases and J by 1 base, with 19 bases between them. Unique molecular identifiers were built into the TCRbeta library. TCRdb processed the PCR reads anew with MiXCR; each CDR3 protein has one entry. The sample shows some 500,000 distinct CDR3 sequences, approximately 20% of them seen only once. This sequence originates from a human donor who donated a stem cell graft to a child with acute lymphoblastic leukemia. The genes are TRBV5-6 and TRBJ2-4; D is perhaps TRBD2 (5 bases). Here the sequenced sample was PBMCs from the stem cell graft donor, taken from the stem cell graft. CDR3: CASSFESVGVAKNIQYF. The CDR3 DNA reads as TGTGCCAGCAGTTTCGAGTCGGTCGGGGTGGCCAAAAACATTCAGTACTTC.